The T cell receptor (beta chain) described here comes from a study of response to subunit inactivated influenza vaccine. Findings and limits, study-wide: That few new T cells are recruited by each seasonal influenza vaccination was the authors' suggestion.

TCRdb ran MiXCR on the RT-PCR reads and lists one entry per CDR3 protein. Among 750,000 to 850,000 distinct CDR3 sequences, approximately 17% were seen once, and the ten largest hold approximately 10%. Worth noting for this clonotype: What it recognizes is unknown.

This CDR3 spans 16 amino acids. Trimming took 7 bases from V and 4 from J; bases not matched to a gene: 14. The specimen comprised PBMCs from blood, sampled around 5 days after vaccination. The sequence was collected from a man aged 45-60 years who received an inactivated influenza vaccine. This chain joins TRBV23-1 and TRBJ1-2, with 8 nucleotides matching TRBD1. TRBV23-1 is identified as an open reading frame with a role that is uncertain. The CDR3 here is CASTFRGPVPRYGYTF. CDR3 in DNA: TGCGCCAGCACATTCAGGGGGCCGGTCCCCCGCTATGGCTACACCTTC.